What follows are 23 T cell receptor beta chains derived from one specimen sequenced in a study of blood T cell repertoires in COVID-19 (dated by TCRdb to 2018 to 2020). Library preparation was by the immunoSEQ multiplex PCR assay. Held by TCRdb, this immuneACCESS table contains in-frame sequences only and omits some clones. Under half of the omission traces to an unresolved V gene where checked; the cause of the rest is unknown. In all, the sample holds more than 100,000 clones, and 84% of those were seen once. The ten largest make up 13% of the sample. Sequenced input: peripheral blood. The receptors derive from a human donor in a cohort sampled during active or convalescent COVID-19.

CDR3 sequence: CASSLDWNGGAGEQYF. Written as DNA, the CDR3 is TGTGCCAGCAGCTTAGACTGGAACGGGGGGGCAGGGGAGCAGTACTTC. This chain uses TRBV7-6 with TRBJ2-7, with 8 bases identical to TRBD2. With V trimmed by 1 base and J by 7 bases, 12 bases remained unmatched. From germline, CDR1 is SGHVS and CDR2 FNYEAQ. The CDR3 covers 16 residues. Full variable domain (remainder filled in from reference TRBV7-6 and TRBJ2-7): GAGVSQSPRYKVTKRGQDVALRCDPISGHVSLYWYRQALGQGPEFLTYFNYEAQQDKSGLPNDRFSAERPEGSISTLTIQRTEQRDSAMYRCASSLDWNGGAGEQYFGPGTRLTVT.

This clone was detected once. This chain connects TRBV16 to TRBJ1-5, with no clear D. CDR1 is KGHSY and CDR2 is FQNENV in the germline V gene. CDR3 length equals 16 residues. V was clipped by 5 bases and J by 0 bases, with 14 bases between them. Here the CDR3 reads CASSSSGEVSNQPQHF. The CDR3, as DNA: TGTGCCAGCAGCTCCTCCGGGGAAGTTAGCAATCAGCCCCAGCATTTT.

The chain carries TRBV4-1 and TRBJ2-3; 8 bases align to TRBD2. Germline assignment: CDR1 MGHRA and CDR2 YSYEKL. After removal of 5 bases from V and 1 base from J, the junction contained 11 bases not matched to a gene. This CDR3 is built from 17 residues. Here the CDR3 reads CASSTSSGGPRTDTQYF. The CDR3 coding sequence is TGCGCCAGCAGCACCTCCTCGGGGGGGCCGCGCACAGATACGCAGTATTTT.

V usage is TRBV24-1 and J usage is TRBJ2-1; a possible D gene is TRBD2 (7 bases). This CDR3 has 16 amino acids. V gave up 3 bases and J gave up 5 bases, with 16 bases separating them. The germline CDR1 and CDR2 sequences are KGHDR and SFDVKD. CDR3 DNA: TGTGCCACCAGTGATCTCCGGGCGGGGGCAAACAATGAGCAGTTCTTC. Translating gives CATSDLRAGANNEQFF.

The CDR3 DNA reads as TGCGCCAGCAGCGGAAAGACTAGCGGGGGGGCGACGTACGAGCAGTACTTC. Its translation is CASSGKTSGGATYEQYF. The rearrangement links TRBV5-1 to TRBJ2-7; 14 bases fit TRBD2. The J segment lost 4 bases and the V segment lost 4 bases, leaving 10 bases of the junction unmatched. Germline V gives CDR1 SGHRS, CDR2 YFSETQ. CDR3 length: 17 residues.

The V and J genes are TRBV15 and TRBJ1-5, with 11 bases lining up with TRBD1. Germline CDR1 LNHNV, CDR2 YYDKDF (reference sequence). The CDR3 loop spans 16 amino acids. J was trimmed by 8 bases and V by 2 bases; bases with no gene match: 8. DNA for the CDR3: TGTGCCACCAGCAGAACGAGAGGACAGGGGGCTGAGCCCCAGCATTTT. This gives the protein CATSRTRGQGAEPQHF.

This chain connects TRBV18 to TRBJ1-5, with TRBD1 matching over 8 bases. The V and J ends lost 6 bases and 0 bases, in that order; junction bases with no gene match: 16. The germline V gene encodes CDR1 KGHSH and CDR2 LQKENI. The CDR3 sequence is 19 residues long. The CDR3: CASSPIGTGTPYSNQPQHF. The CDR3 DNA sequence: TGTGCCAGCTCCCCAATCGGGACAGGAACGCCGTATAGCAATCAGCCCCAGCATTTT. The whole variable domain, remainder taken from reference TRBV18 and TRBJ1-5, is NAGVMQNPRHLVRRRGQEARLRCSPMKGHSHVYWYRQLPEEGLKFMVYLQKENIIDESGMPKERFSAEFPKEGPSILRIQQVVRGDSAAYFCASSPIGTGTPYSNQPQHFGDGTRLSIL.

The J gene is TRBJ2-7, the V gene TRBV11-2; TRBD2 might be the D (6 bases). There are 13 residues in the CDR3. The V gene's germline CDR1 is SGHAT and CDR2 FQNNGV. The V end lost 5 bases, the J end lost 3 bases, and 11 bases lay between the germline ends. CDR3 sequence reads: CASSIPGGYEQYF. DNA of the CDR3: TGTGCCAGCAGCATACCCGGGGGCTACGAGCAGTACTTC.

V and J are TRBV7-2 and TRBJ2-1; possible D gene TRBD2, 6 bases. V lost 1 base and J lost 15, with 16 bases in between. The CDR3 extends over 13 amino acids. The germline gives CDR1 SGHTA, CDR2 FQGNSA. CDR3 amino acids: CASSLEVIGEVFF. For the CDR3, the DNA is TGTGCCAGCAGCTTAGAGGTGATAGGGGAGGTGTTCTTC.

The chain couples TRBV10-1 to TRBJ1-4; weak D call: TRBD1 (6 bases). Trimming shortened V by 6 bases and J by 4 bases, and 18 bases separated the two germline ends. Germline CDR1 is WNHNN and CDR2 is SYGVQD (reference sequence). The CDR3 loop spans 16 amino acids. In nucleotides, the CDR3 is TGCGCCAGCAGGTTACAGGGTTGGGGGATTAATGAAAAACTGTTTTTT. It specifies CASRLQGWGINEKLFF.

The V gene is TRBV19, the J gene TRBJ2-1, with 9 nucleotides matching TRBD2. This CDR3 region has 16 residues. Germline V gene data show CDR1 as LNHDA and CDR2 as SQIVND (reference sequence). J was trimmed by 5 bases and V by 5 bases; bases with no gene match: 10. The CDR3 reads CASSPTGQRGDNEQFF. CDR3 bases: TGTGCCAGTAGTCCGACTGGCCAGCGGGGGGACAATGAGCAGTTCTTC.

This clone turned up a few times. This sequence joins TRBV6-5 and TRBJ1-6; weak D call: TRBD1 (6 bases). Germline V CDR1 and CDR2: MNHEY, SVGAGI. V lost 2 bases and J lost 5, with 13 bases in between. There are 16 residues in the CDR3. The CDR3 nucleotides read TGTGCCAGCAGTTACGCCGGACAGTTAGATAATTCACCCCTCCACTTT. It specifies CASSYAGQLDNSPLHF.

In regard to this clone: An end of the junction differs from the germline gene, which may be a read error. V gene TRBV7-7 combines with J gene TRBJ2-1; 10 bases match TRBD2. The germline V gene has CDR1 SSHAT and CDR2 FNYEAQ (reference sequence). The CDR3 extends over 15 amino acids. The CDR3 nucleotides are TGTGCTAGCAGCTTAGACCTAGCGGGGGCCAATGAGCAGTTCTTC. This translates into CASSLDLAGANEQFF.

J is TRBJ2-3 and V is TRBV7-3, with TRBD1 as a possible D gene (6 bases). V dropped 4 bases and J dropped 1 base, with 12 bases sitting between them. Germline CDR1 and CDR2: SGHTA and FQGTGA. The CDR3 spans 15 residues. The CDR3 region has the DNA TGTGCCAGCAGCTACACCAAGGGGGGCACAGATACGCAGTATTTT. Amino acid sequence: CASSYTKGGTDTQYF.

This chain uses TRBV5-1 with TRBJ1-2, with 8 bases aligning to TRBD1. In germline, CDR1 is SGHRS, CDR2 YFSETQ. This CDR3 is 11 amino acids long. The ends lost 7 bases at V and 8 bases at J; junction bases unmatched: 4. CDR3 in amino acids: CASGTGGGYTF. CDR3 DNA: TGCGCCAGCGGGACAGGTGGCGGCTACACCTTC.

V gene TRBV5-4 combines with J gene TRBJ2-1; D call uncertain. This CDR3 has 13 amino acids. Trimming cost V 4 bases and J 8 bases, with 13 bases left between them. Per germline, CDR1 SGHNT and CDR2 YYREEE (reference sequence). CDR3 sequence (DNA): TGTGCCAGCAGCCCTCGGGTGGCCCATGAGCAGTTCTTC. It codes for CASSPRVAHEQFF. Full variable domain (rest looked up from reference TRBV5-4 and TRBJ2-1): ETGVTQSPTHLIKTRGQQVTLRCSSQSGHNTVSWYQQALGQGPQFIFQYYREEENGRGNFPPRFSGLQFPNYSSELNVNALELDDSALYLCASSPRVAHEQFFGPGTRLTVL.

The chain joins TRBV7-2 to TRBJ2-1, with 11 bases lining up with TRBD2. Germline CDR1 SGHTA, CDR2 FQGNSA. The V gene end was trimmed by 3 bases and the J gene end by 4 bases; junction bases not matched to a gene: 2. The CDR3 covers 15 residues. Here the CDR3 reads CASSLTSGVYNEQFF. DNA for the CDR3: TGTGCCAGCAGCTTGACTAGCGGGGTGTACAATGAGCAGTTCTTC.

CDR3: CASSFRFSSYEQYF. In nucleotides, the CDR3 is TGTGCCAGCAGTTTCAGGTTCAGCTCCTACGAGCAGTACTTC. The chain uses TRBV6-4 and TRBJ2-7; the D is unclear. Looked up from germline, CDR1 is MRHNA and CDR2 is SNTAGT. CDR3 length equals 14 residues. V was shortened by 5 bases and J by 0 bases, with 11 bases between the two germline ends.

The chain uses TRBV11-2 and TRBJ1-2; D unclear. Trimming left V 6 bases short and J 6 bases short, with 17 bases between. CDR3 length: 14 amino acids. Per germline, CDR1 SGHAT and CDR2 FQNNGV. As DNA, the CDR3 is TGTGCCAGCAGTACAACGGCCCCCCAGGATGGCTACACCTTC. Residues: CASSTTAPQDGYTF.

This clone was observed a few times. This rearrangement joins TRBV5-1 to TRBJ2-6; the match to TRBD1 covers 8 bases. Germline loops: CDR1 SGHRS, CDR2 YFSETQ. Trimming took 5 bases from V and 10 from J; bases not matched to a gene: 5. The CDR3 has 13 residues. As DNA, the CDR3 is TGCGCCAGCAGTCGACAGGGGTCTAACGTCCTGACTTTC. This encodes CASSRQGSNVLTF. Complete variable domain (other parts from reference TRBV5-1 and TRBJ2-6): KAGVTQTPRYLIKTRGQQVTLSCSPISGHRSVSWYQQTPGQGLQFLFEYFSETQRNKGNFPGRFSGRQFSNSRSEMNVSTLELGDSALYLCASSRQGSNVLTFGAGSRLTVL.

The chain is built from TRBV19 and TRBJ1-5; D unclear. CDR3 length: 16 amino acids. Germline V gene lookup returns CDR1 LNHDA and CDR2 SQIVND (reference sequence). Trimming took 1 base from V and 1 from J, leaving 11 bases between them. The CDR3 region has the DNA TGTGCCAGTAGTATAGGGCACAGTTTAAGCAATCAGCCCCAGCATTTT. Translation gives CASSIGHSLSNQPQHF.

This clone showed up just a few times. The rearrangement joins TRBV4-2 to TRBJ1-3; D not certain. The germline gives CDR1 LGHNA, CDR2 YNFKEQ. This CDR3 is 16 amino acids long. The V and J ends lost 1 base and 0 bases respectively, with 10 bases between them. This CDR3 reads CASSQVSRSSGNTIYF. Here the CDR3 DNA reads TGTGCCAGCAGCCAAGTGTCCCGTAGCTCTGGAAACACCATATATTTT.

This clone was observed a single time. The chain links TRBV19 to TRBJ1-3; TRBD1 agrees at 8 bases. From germline, CDR1 is LNHDA and CDR2 SQIVND (reference sequence). V shed 5 bases, J shed 0 bases, and the junction held 15 bases outside the gene matches. The CDR3 is 19 amino acids. CDR3 DNA: TGTGCCAGTAGTGATAGGGGGAGGACAGGGCGCTACTCTGGAAACACCATATATTTT. It is translated as CASSDRGRTGRYSGNTIYF. Supplemented by reference TRBV19 and TRBJ1-3, the full variable domain reads DGGITQSPKYLFRKEGQNVTLSCEQNLNHDAMYWYRQDPGQGLRLIYYSQIVNDFQKGDIAEGYSVSREKKESFPLTVTSAQKNPTAFYLCASSDRGRTGRYSGNTIYFGEGSWLTVV.